Included here is one TCR beta chain sequence, with context. Its antigen has not been determined. It has no much larger one-base neighbor in the sample; base qualities were not kept. From the cysteine up to the phenylalanine, the CDR3 has a length of 16 residues. Just the 48-base CDR3 DNA is kept, in frame starting at base 1. CDR1 and CDR2, per the germline V gene, are MDHEN and SYDVKM. V has 2 bases trimmed and J has 6 bases trimmed; junction bases matching no gene number 7. To prepare the library, UMI-ligation and nested PCR was applied. An equimolar mix of two oligonucleotides covering both TRBC1 and TRBC2 was used as the beta constant-region primer. Four rounds of PCR, combining the SP2 primer with nested alpha and beta constant-region primers, were used to amplify the ligated cDNA. A single-stranded oligonucleotide bearing the SP2 primer plus a 12-nucleotide UMI was ligated onto the 3' end of the cDNA by T4 RNA ligase 1. The ligation reaction was kept at 16 degrees C for roughly 18-24 hours. PCR2 was typically performed as a SYBR Green qPCR and was stopped at a predetermined threshold so that over-amplification was prevented. All purifications after the first were performed with Agencourt AMPure XP magnetic beads. Libraries were quantified by Qubit and checked on a TapeStation, with a main peak expected near 650 bp. Pooled libraries were sequenced on an Illumina MiSeq using v2 2x251 paired-end kits, and typically roughly 1-2.1 million reads were obtained per sample. Each sample library was pooled at approximately 3.6 nM, and about 5-8% PhiX was included to improve cluster recognition. The paper's processing steps were these. FASTQ reads processed by Demultiplexor were assigned V and J genes by Decombinator through tag matching that tolerated a single base-pair mismatch. Collapsinator relied on UMIs to fix sequencing errors as well as frequency errors caused by PCR heterogeneity. TCRs were translated and CDR3s were extracted from the conserved cysteine to the FGXG phenylalanine by CDR3Translator, with non-productive sequences being flagged. Gini, Shannon entropy and inverse Simpson indices were computed after subsampling the repertoires to the same number of UMI-defined TCRs. Within the linear range, a power law was fitted by maximum likelihood to the distributions of clonotype abundance. Similar UMI counts, unique TCR numbers and clonal distributions were obtained with the pipeline and with MIGEC on one naive CD8 sample. A set of several thousand CMV-associated CDR3 sequences, compiled from VDJdb and a published dataset, was used to search the repertoires. TCRdb trimmed the raw reads at Q25, called clones with MiXCR and kept productive beta chains. Rows with a matching CDR3 protein are joined into one entry that keeps the most common DNA and genes. TCRdb assigned the V and J calls; the authors' analysis was not used. The sample table lists 25,000 to 40,000 distinct CDR3 sequences, less than 20% of them with a count of one. Of the sample, around 3.5% falls within the top ten clones.

From the second PCR step on, the TCR alpha and beta chain libraries were amplified in separate reactions. CMV status of each donor was established by measuring IFNgamma production from CD4+ T cells after fresh PBMCs were stimulated overnight with CMV viral lysate. Using Miltenyi beads, CD4 T cells were first positively selected, and CD8 T cells were then positively selected from the CD4-negative fraction. After staining for CD3, CD4, CD8, CD45RA, CD27 and a live/dead dye, cells were sorted on a BD Aria II into four subsets based on CD45RA and CD27. The sorting gate for effector memory cells was CD45RA-CD27-, and the sorting gate for EMRA cells was CD45RA+CD27-. Blood was obtained from three healthy volunteers, and the blood from each volunteer was fractionated into CD4 and CD8 T cells and subsequently into four differentiation subsets. Around 120 ml of peripheral blood was drawn per donor, and PBMC were isolated by Ficoll-Paque PLUS density-gradient centrifugation. After sorting, cells were lysed in RLT buffer, RNA was extracted using a Qiagen RNeasy kit, and the extracted RNA was stored at -80 degrees C.

The source of the sample is a study of naive and memory T cell subsets (dated by TCRdb to about 2017). Describing the broader study: Sorted naive and memory T cell subsets from peripheral blood were analyzed in the study using a UMI-based, open-source pipeline for TCR alpha and beta sequencing. RNA was DNase-treated and reverse transcribed with TCR constant-region primers, mostly using SuperScript III. The results of the functional CMV T cell responses matched the IgG serology results in every case. Overall study results and their limits: In both CD4 and CD8 cells, going from naive through CM, EM and EMRA, the Gini index went up while Shannon and inverse Simpson diversity went down. Following error correction, more than 95% of naive TCR sequences occurred only once, which made naive abundance distributions much steeper than those of memory subsets. A clonotype was defined as a single alpha or beta chain sequence rather than as a paired alpha/beta receptor. The repertoire findings for the naive and memory subsets could not be validated against a ground truth because none was available. TCR abundance followed a power law with an exponent that was different for naive and memory subsets but consistent across the three individuals. RNA-based TCR counts may be influenced by expression changes linked to T cell activation and differentiation.

The sequence came from a human donor in good health. The V and J genes are TRBV28 and TRBJ2-1; TRBD1 lines up with 10 middle nucleotides. Sequenced: effector memory CD4+ T cells from blood. The cell subset or site label here, explained by the study, means: effector memory, CD45RA- CD27-. Here is the DNA: TGTGCCAGCAGTTTAGGGCCCGGGACAGGGGTCAATGAGCAGTTCTTC. Its product reads: CASSLGPGTGVNEQFF.